This record looks at one T cell receptor beta chain sequence and its context. Its target is not known. The data are from a study of T cell responses to AZD1222 COVID-19 vaccine. Overall study results and limits: Just a handful of people given AZD1222 tested seropositive at baseline. Sampled repertoires all dated from after the peak T cell response.

Sequencing was performed with immunoSEQ multiplex PCR; in TCRdb, only in-frame clones are kept and a portion is missing. Here the sample spans about 70,000 clones, 65% to 85% being singletons. This TCR came from an adult in good health. The sample consisted of peripheral blood, taken on day 0 of AZD1222 vaccination.

This CDR3 reads CASSYGVRLYGYTF. Here the CDR3 DNA reads TGTGCCAGTAGTTACGGAGTGAGACTGTATGGCTACACCTTC. The chain links TRBV19 to TRBJ1-2; D is unresolved. CDR1 is LNHDA, CDR2 SQIVND, per germline (reference sequence). CDR3 size: 14 residues. V gave up 5 bases and J gave up 5 bases, with 15 bases separating them.